Included here is one T cell receptor beta chain sequence, with context. Its matching antigen is unknown. These data originate in a study of post-analysis software for immune sequencing data. Notes on the study in general: Controls showed lower frequencies than patients for roughly 5 TRBV segments, and TRBV5-6, TRBV5-1 and TRBV20-1 were among these.

Unique molecular identifiers were carried by the TCR beta cDNA libraries. TCRdb analysed the PCR reads with MiXCR anew, one entry per CDR3 protein. This sample has some 370,000 distinct CDR3 sequences; around 37% occur once, and the top ten carry roughly 13%. CDR1 and CDR2 (germline): SQVTM, ANQGSEA. This CDR3 is built from 14 residues. With 7 bases clipped from V and 0 bases from J, the junction kept 5 bases outside the gene matches. Sequenced material: blood. J is TRBJ2-3 and V is TRBV29-1; TRBD1 matches 9 bases. The origin of this receptor is a girl under 18 with multiple sclerosis. For the CDR3, the DNA is TGCAGCGCATGGGACAGGGTTAGCACAGATACGCAGTATTTT. As protein: CSAWDRVSTDTQYF.